These T cell receptor beta chains were read from a single sample in a study of T cells in Graves' hyperthyroidism and ophthalmopathy. TCRdb called the multiplex PCR reads again in MiXCR, with one record for every CDR3 protein. This table holds 700,000 or so distinct CDR3 sequences, more than 12% found once. Specimen: blood. These receptors were collected from a woman aged 45-59 years with Graves' ophthalmopathy. Each CDR3 is given with its conserved first and last residue. The order of the fields is CDR3 protein, CDR3 DNA, CDR3 length, V gene, J gene, D gene, clone size. The D gene is left open where the match is weak. A clone size is listed for some rows: how often the clone was seen (once, few, many), or a class if it is expanded.

CSARVTGGLNQPQHF	TGCAGTGCTAGAGTGACAGGGGGCCTCAATCAGCCCCAGCATTTT	15	TRBV20-1	TRBJ1-5	TRBD1	many
CASRHWTSGMGEQYF	TGTGCCAGCAGACACTGGACTAGCGGGATGGGTGAGCAGTACTTC	15	TRBV28	TRBJ2-7	TRBD2	many
CASSFSLGASEAFF	TGTGCCAGCAGCTTTAGTTTAGGGGCGTCTGAAGCTTTCTTT	14	TRBV7-9	TRBJ1-1	.	many
CASRASRGSSYNEQFF	TGTGCCAGCAGAGCCTCCCGGGGGTCCTCCTACAATGAGCAGTTCTTC	16	TRBV6-2/TRBV6-3	TRBJ2-1	.	many
CASSKQGAPDTDTQYF	TGCGCCAGCAGTAAACAGGGGGCTCCAGACACAGATACGCAGTATTTT	16	TRBV5-1	TRBJ2-3	TRBD1	many
CASTGWENTDTQYF	TGTGCCAGCACCGGATGGGAAAACACAGATACGCAGTATTTT	14	TRBV2	TRBJ2-3	.	.
CASSERGRVMDQPQHF	TGTGCCAGCAGTGAACGCGGCAGGGTTATGGATCAGCCCCAGCATTTT	16	TRBV6-1	TRBJ1-5	.	many
CSARRIVQETQYF	TGCAGTGCCAGGCGGATAGTCCAAGAGACCCAGTACTTC	13	TRBV20-1	TRBJ2-5	.	.
CATSDLVTSPYNEQFF	TGTGCCACCAGTGATTTGGTCACTTCCCCCTACAATGAGCAGTTCTTC	16	TRBV24-1	TRBJ2-1	.	.
CASSFIAGIRLETQYF	TGTGCCAGCAGTTTTATTGCGGGAATTCGGTTAGAGACCCAGTACTTC	16	TRBV12-3/TRBV12-4	TRBJ2-5	.	few
CASRKGGVYEQYF	TGTGCCAGCAGAAAAGGGGGCGTCTACGAGCAGTACTTC	13	TRBV27	TRBJ2-7	TRBD1	.
CASSQELEASRFEQFF	TGCGCCAGCAGCCAAGAATTGGAGGCTAGCAGGTTTGAGCAGTTCTTC	16	TRBV4-3	TRBJ2-1	.	.
CASSYSPHNEQFF	TGTGCCAGCAGTTACTCGCCACACAATGAGCAGTTCTTC	13	TRBV6-2/TRBV6-3	TRBJ2-1	.	.
CASSLQDRGRYEQYF	TGTGCCAGCAGCTTACAGGACAGGGGGCGATACGAGCAGTACTTC	15	TRBV11-2	TRBJ2-7	TRBD1	.
CASSAEGLAGLGEQFF	TGTGCCAGCAGTGCGGAGGGACTAGCGGGGTTGGGTGAGCAGTTCTTC	16	TRBV2	TRBJ2-1	TRBD2	many
CASSLQANNSPLHF	TGTGCCAGCAGTTTGCAGGCCAACAATTCACCCCTCCACTTT	14	TRBV28	TRBJ1-6	.	.
CASPPFRAVSYEQYF	TGTGCCAGCCCACCATTCAGAGCAGTCTCCTACGAGCAGTACTTC	15	TRBV18	TRBJ2-7	.	.
CASSLFGLGLAGNEQYF	TGTGCCAGCAGTTTATTTGGTTTAGGACTAGCGGGAAACGAGCAGTACTTC	17	TRBV28	TRBJ2-7	TRBD2	many
CASSYTGGPYNEQFF	TGTGCCAGCAGTTACACGGGAGGGCCCTACAATGAGCAGTTCTTC	15	TRBV6-6	TRBJ2-1	TRBD2	.
CSARDYFGTSGFLEQYF	TGCAGTGCTAGAGATTATTTCGGGACTAGCGGATTCTTGGAGCAGTACTTC	17	TRBV20-1	TRBJ2-7	TRBD2	few
CASSLQTYQETQYF	TGTGCCAGCAGCCTCCAGACGTACCAAGAGACCCAGTACTTC	14	TRBV5-5	TRBJ2-5	.	many
CASGLGGGYGYTF	TGTGCTAGTGGTTTGGGGGGAGGGTATGGCTACACCTTC	13	TRBV12-5	TRBJ1-2	.	.
CASRHPGQVYEQYF	TGTGCCAGCAGACACCCTGGACAGGTCTACGAGCAGTACTTC	14	TRBV6-1	TRBJ2-7	TRBD1	many
CASSVSGGFSYNEQFF	TGTGCCAGCAGTGTTAGCGGGGGGTTCTCCTACAATGAGCAGTTCTTC	16	TRBV6-2/TRBV6-3	TRBJ2-1	TRBD2	many
CASNRGVAETYTDTQYF	TGTGCCAGCAACCGCGGGGTAGCGGAGACTTACACAGATACGCAGTATTTT	17	TRBV6-2/TRBV6-3	TRBJ2-3	.	.
CASSLDNRVETQYF	TGCGCCAGCAGCTTGGACAACAGGGTTGAGACCCAGTACTTC	14	TRBV5-1	TRBJ2-5	.	.
CASSFRQYNEKLFF	TGTGCCAGCAGTTTTAGGCAGTATAATGAAAAACTGTTTTTT	14	TRBV27	TRBJ1-4	.	few
CASSPLTVAEGTYNEQFF	TGTGCCAGCAGCCCACTGACTGTGGCGGAGGGGACATACAATGAGCAGTTCTTC	18	TRBV7-3	TRBJ2-1	.	.
CATATTSGMTDTQYF	TGTGCCACCGCAACGACTAGCGGGATGACAGATACGCAGTATTTT	15	TRBV10-3	TRBJ2-3	TRBD2	few
CASSQRRDREYEQYF	TGTGCCAGCAGCCAACGTCGGGACAGGGAGTACGAGCAGTACTTC	15	TRBV4-2	TRBJ2-7	TRBD1	few
CASSMTPVTNTEAFF	TGTGCCAGCAGCATGACCCCAGTGACGAACACTGAAGCTTTCTTT	15	TRBV12-3/TRBV12-4	TRBJ1-1	.	few
CASATTSFHEQYF	TGTGCCAGCGCCACGACTAGCTTCCACGAGCAGTACTTC	13	TRBV27	TRBJ2-7	TRBD2	many
CASSLLQAREKLFF	TGTGCCAGCAGTCTCCTCCAAGCCCGTGAAAAACTGTTTTTT	14	TRBV28	TRBJ1-4	.	many
CASSPTGTGYIETQYF	TGTGCCAGCAGCCCTACCGGGACAGGGTATATTGAGACCCAGTACTTC	16	TRBV7-6	TRBJ2-5	TRBD1	few
CASTSTGGSGTSYGYTF	TGTGCCAGTACCTCAACAGGCGGTTCCGGGACCTCCTATGGCTACACCTTC	17	TRBV19	TRBJ1-2	.	.
CASSVITGPRAHYEQYF	TGTGCCAGCAGTGTGATCACAGGTCCCCGGGCCCACTACGAGCAGTACTTC	17	TRBV28	TRBJ2-7	.	many
CASGGGEQYF	TGTGCCAGCGGGGGAGGGGAGCAGTACTTC	10	TRBV28	TRBJ2-7	TRBD2	many
CASSDPQDLNEKLFF	TGTGCCAGCAGTGATCCACAGGATCTAAATGAAAAACTGTTTTTT	15	TRBV25-1	TRBJ1-4	.	.
CASSQDWPGSYEQYF	TGTGCCAGCAGCCAAGATTGGCCGGGCTCCTACGAGCAGTACTTC	15	TRBV14	TRBJ2-7	.	few
CASRSPGVVWKAFF	TGTGCCAGCAGGTCCCCAGGGGTAGTCTGGAAAGCTTTCTTT	14	TRBV28	TRBJ1-1	.	.
CSARAGGTNTGELFF	TGCAGTGCTAGAGCGGGAGGGACGAACACCGGGGAGCTGTTTTTT	15	TRBV20-1	TRBJ2-2	TRBD2	few
CASSEQAGNTIYF	TGTGCCAGCAGTGAGCAGGCTGGAAACACCATATATTTT	13	TRBV6-1	TRBJ1-3	.	.
CASSFQKQRDEQYF	TGTGCCAGCAGTTTCCAGAAGCAAAGGGACGAGCAGTACTTC	14	TRBV28	TRBJ2-7	.	many
CASSFSLAEETQYF	TGCGCCAGCAGCTTCTCCCTAGCGGAAGAGACCCAGTACTTC	14	TRBV5-1	TRBJ2-5	TRBD2	.
CASSQDGAATDTQYF	TGTGCCAGCAGCCAAGATGGCGCAGCCACAGATACGCAGTATTTT	15	TRBV4-2	TRBJ2-3	.	.
CASIFSRTGFTGELFF	TGTGCCAGCATCTTTAGTAGGACAGGGTTCACCGGGGAGCTGTTTTTT	16	TRBV2	TRBJ2-2	TRBD1	few